The 5 T cell receptor beta chains presented below share a single source sample, sequenced in a study of cytomegalovirus exposure and HLA in healthy donors. PCR was performed using 60 Vbeta and 13 Jbeta primers. Profiling relied on immunoSEQ multiplex PCR, and the TCRdb table lists in-frame clones only, not all of them. The table records approximately 140,000 clones, more than 65% of them present only once. The sample taken for sequencing was PBMCs. These receptor sequences come from a man aged 50 to 60 in good health and CMV-seronegative.

This rearrangement joins TRBV5-4 to TRBJ2-1, with 13 bases fitting TRBD2. The CDR3 contains 15 residues. CDR1 is SGHNT and CDR2 is YYREEE in the germline V gene (reference sequence). The J segment lost 5 bases and the V segment lost 5 bases, leaving 4 bases of the junction unmatched. CDR3 nucleotide sequence: TGTGCCAGCAGGAGACTAGCGGGGGGTCACAATGAGCAGTTCTTC. Translated, it gives CASRRLAGGHNEQFF.

The V call is TRBV5-1, the J call TRBJ2-1; 8 bases are shared with TRBD1. Germline V gene lookup returns CDR1 SGHRS and CDR2 YFSETQ. The V and J ends lost 4 bases and 4 bases, in that order; junction bases with no gene match: 4. This CDR3 is built from 14 residues. CDR3 protein: CASSPWTGYNEQFF. The DNA for the CDR3 is TGCGCCAGCAGCCCGTGGACAGGGTACAATGAGCAGTTCTTC.

The genes are TRBV5-1 and TRBJ2-7, with D possibly being TRBD1 (5 bases). Germline lookup yields CDR1 SGHRS and CDR2 YFSETQ. The CDR3 runs to 14 residues. The V end lost 0 bases, the J end lost 0 bases, and 7 bases lay between the germline ends. CDR3 bases: TGCGCCAGCAGCTTGGCCGACAGCTCCTACGAGCAGTACTTC. It specifies CASSLADSSYEQYF.

The genes are TRBV7-9 and TRBJ1-2; 8 bases fit TRBD1. V dropped 5 bases and J dropped 8; count of bases not matched to a gene: 13. The CDR3 covers 15 residues. In germline, CDR1 is SEHNR, CDR2 FQNEAQ (reference sequence). The CDR3: CASSPFTGGGGGYTF. As DNA, the CDR3 is TGTGCCAGCAGCCCATTCACAGGGGGTGGAGGAGGCTACACCTTC.

The rearrangement links TRBV5-1 to TRBJ2-5; D not certain. This CDR3 comprises 13 residues. Germline loops: CDR1 SGHRS, CDR2 YFSETQ. The V end lost 5 bases, the J end lost 5 bases, and 13 bases lay between the germline ends. The CDR3, as DNA: TGCGCCAGCAGATTCCTCACCGCGGAGACCCAGTACTTC. It codes for CASRFLTAETQYF.